This TCR beta chain comes out of a study of blood T cell repertoires in COVID-19 (dated by TCRdb to about 2020). The study in broad terms: The collaborator samples originated in the United States, Italy and Spain and spanned the acute and convalescent phases of COVID-19. The prospective study material was composed of cDNA or gDNA derived from T cells, B-cell-depleted T cells, or PBMCs. The dataset comprised deeply sampled blood TCRbeta repertoires from subjects exposed to, actively infected with, or recovered from COVID-19. A freely available public database, intended as a resource for researchers studying the immune response to SARS-CoV-2, is where the repertoires were released. The samples were drawn from the first 160 participants of the ongoing ImmuneRACE study and from 950 to 1,500 subjects provided by 6 global collaborators. The sample metadata nearly always contained a de-identified subject ID, COVID-19 status, age in years and sex. HLA class I and class II types, where available, came from metadata supplied by the sample provider rather than from assay-based typing.

Comment on this clone: Its cognate antigen has yet to be identified. Base qualities are missing; no much larger clone stands one base away.

The CDR3 spans 15 residues, from the cysteine through the phenylalanine. Only CDR3 DNA is held: 45 bases, read in frame from base 1. As encoded in the germline V gene, CDR1 is MDHEN while CDR2 is SYDVKM. Germline trimming amounts to 2 bases on V and 9 bases on J, with 8 as the count of junction bases outside the gene matches. The paper as a whole reports these results and caveats: The quantity of clinical and demographic metadata differed by source and by participant and was supplied without curation.

Each collaborating institution followed its own protocols to collect whole blood in K2EDTA tubes. For TCRbeta analysis, collaborators shipped samples in one of three forms: frozen whole blood, isolated PBMCs, or DNA extracted from either of those sample types. The immunoSEQ Assay, a bias-controlled multiplex PCR, was used to amplify TCRbeta CDR3 regions from genomic DNA. The study's processing was this. Nucleated cell counts per sample were estimated from amplification of reference gene primers within the assay. To quantify the absolute abundance of each unique TCRbeta CDR3 rearrangement, sequence reads were collapsed and filtered. For each sample, productive Simpson clonality was calculated by taking the square root of Simpson's diversity index across productive rearrangements. TCRdb's version of the immuneACCESS table is confined to in-frame rearrangements and falls short of the full clone set. An unresolved V gene accounts for under half of the shortfall where checked; the remainder is of unknown origin. V, J and clone size derive from that table, while D and trimming were established from the DNA sequence. This sample is represented by under 200,000 clones; approximately 87% of them were singletons. Of the sample, roughly 0.78% is held by the ten largest clones.

The chain is encoded by TRBV28 joined to TRBJ2-1; TRBD2 agrees with 9 junctional bases. Sequencing used peripheral blood. This sequence was found in a woman aged 70 to 79 with acute or convalescent COVID-19. The base sequence is TGTGCCAGCAGTTTAGAGGGTAGCGGGAGCGGTGAGCAGTTCTTC. Its protein is CASSLEGSGSGEQFF.